Presented here are 21 T cell receptor beta chains from one specimen sequenced in a study of T cell repertoires in cytomegalovirus infection (dated by TCRdb to the late 2010s). TCRdb shows the sequencer as Illumina HiSeq 1500. TCRdb trimmed the raw reads at Q25, called clones with MiXCR and kept productive beta chains. Rows with a matching CDR3 protein are joined into one entry that keeps the most common DNA and genes. The sample contains fewer than 550,000 distinct CDR3 sequences, approximately 32% of them found a single time. The ten largest clones take up roughly an eighth of the sample. The sample comprised PBMCs. The receptors stem from a human donor in good health (CMV status not recorded). Some clones in this sample may be carry-over from other donors' samples.

This clonotype has a handful of counts. The CDR3, as DNA: TGTGCCAGTAGCCTCCGGAACTGGGGTGAGCAGTTCTTC. Its translation: CASSLRNWGEQFF. This chain joins TRBV19 and TRBJ2-1, with no clear D. The V end was cut by 6 bases, the J end by 9 bases, with 15 bases between. The germline gives CDR1 LNHDA, CDR2 SQIVND (reference sequence). The length of the CDR3 is 13 residues.

The rearrangement links TRBV4-1 to TRBJ2-2; weak D call: TRBD1 (6 bases). Germline V lookup: CDR1 MGHRA, CDR2 YSYEKL. Trimming removed 3 bases at V and 6 bases at J, with 17 bases between. The length of the CDR3 is 16 residues. The CDR3 protein is CASSHDGTPRSGELFF. The CDR3 DNA reads as TGCGCCAGCAGCCACGACGGGACACCGAGGTCCGGGGAGCTGTTTTTT.

The V gene is TRBV19, the J gene TRBJ1-1; 7 nucleotides line up with TRBD1. The junction had 21 bases not matched to a gene; V was cut back by 7 bases and J by 4 bases. The CDR3 contains 18 residues. Germline CDR1 reads LNHDA; CDR2 reads SQIVND (reference sequence). The CDR3 is CASNSGSDRAFKGTEAFF. DNA of the CDR3: TGTGCCAGTAACAGTGGGTCCGACAGGGCATTTAAGGGCACTGAAGCTTTCTTT.

The chain is built from TRBV12-3 or TRBV12-4 and TRBJ2-2; no reliable D call. V was cut by 6 bases and J by 3 bases, with 14 bases left in between. CDR3 size: 15 residues. The CDR3 DNA is TGTGCCAGCAGCCAGACACAATCGGACACCGGGGAGCTGTTTTTT. Translating gives CASSQTQSDTGELFF.

The chain is built from TRBV4-1 and TRBJ2-7; TRBD1 matches 7 bases. Unmatched junction bases numbered 9, after V lost 4 bases and J lost 6 bases. This CDR3 comprises 14 residues. Germline V gene data show CDR1 as MGHRA and CDR2 as YSYEKL. The CDR3: CASSPPDRYFEQYF. CDR3 DNA: TGCGCCAGCAGCCCCCCGGACAGGTATTTCGAGCAGTACTTC.

There are a few counts of this clonotype. V gene TRBV4-1 combines with J gene TRBJ2-5, with 7 bases that match TRBD1. CDR1 and CDR2 (germline): MGHRA, YSYEKL. CDR3 size: 16 residues. V lost 1 base, J lost 0 bases, and 5 bases stayed unmatched. CDR3 protein: CASSQGAGTDQETQYF. As DNA, the CDR3 is TGCGCCAGCAGCCAAGGCGCCGGGACAGACCAAGAGACCCAGTACTTC.

The count of this clonotype is one. The chain employs TRBV28 and TRBJ2-1, with TRBD2 as a possible D gene (6 bases). The J call may be mistaken, given a closer DNA end match to TRBJ2-7. Germline CDR1 is MDHEN and CDR2 is SYDVKM. This CDR3 region has 17 residues. CDR3 sequence: CASSLLRGSDSYNEQYF. CDR3 in DNA: TGTGCCAGCAGTCTCCTTCGGGGGTCCGACTCCTACAATGAGCAGTACTTC.

This clonotype was seen repeatedly, ten times or more. V gene TRBV7-2 combines with J gene TRBJ1-1; D remains ambiguous. Germline loops: CDR1 SGHTA, CDR2 FQGNSA. This CDR3 has 14 residues. Trimming pared 0 bases from V and 1 base from J, leaving 6 bases between. The DNA for the CDR3 is TGTGCCAGCAGCTTAGCAGGAGGGAACACTGAAGCTTTCTTT. Its protein product is CASSLAGGNTEAFF.

This chain joins TRBV28 and TRBJ2-5; D is possibly TRBD1 (5 bases). This CDR3 has 13 residues. Germline CDR1 is MDHEN and CDR2 is SYDVKM. V lost 7 bases and J lost 6, with 15 bases in between. The CDR3 reads CASTLDSTKTQYF. In DNA form, the CDR3 reads TGTGCCAGCACCTTAGACAGTACGAAGACCCAGTACTTC.

Comment on this clonotype: One end of the junction is discordant with germline, which a read error may explain. The CDR3 region is CASSLVGEHSYNKQFF. CDR3 sequence (DNA): TGTGCCAGCAGCTTAGTAGGGGAACACTCCTACAATAAGCAGTTCTTC. This chain uses TRBV11-1 with TRBJ2-1, with a possible D match to TRBD1 (5 bases). The CDR3 runs to 16 residues. CDR1 is SGHAT, CDR2 FQDESV, per germline (reference sequence). The variable domain in full, with the rest retrieved from reference TRBV11-1 and TRBJ2-1, is EAEVAQSPRYKITEKSQAVAFWCDPISGHATLYWYRQILGQGPELLVQFQDESVVDDSQLPKDRFSAERLKGVDSTLKIQPAELGDSAMYLCASSLVGEHSYNKQFFGPGTRLTVL.

The CDR3 coding sequence is TGTGCCAGCAGGGACGAGACAGGCCCAGATACGCAGTATTTT. Protein product: CASRDETGPDTQYF. The chain couples TRBV6-2 or TRBV6-3 to TRBJ2-3; D might be TRBD1 (6 bases). V dropped 6 bases and J dropped 4 bases, with 14 bases sitting between them. The CDR3 spans 14 residues. Per the germline V gene, CDR1 is MNHEY and CDR2 is SVGEGT.

A few counts support this clonotype. The chain has TRBV18 and TRBJ1-1; TRBD1 matches 8 bases. This CDR3 has 13 amino acids. V lost 0 bases and J lost 6; bases outside the gene matches: 0. Germline CDR1 and CDR2: KGHSH and LQKENI. CDR3 sequence reads: CASSPPTGAEAFF. CDR3 bases: TGTGCCAGCTCACCACCGACAGGGGCTGAAGCTTTCTTT. The full variable domain, with the rest looked up from reference TRBV18 and TRBJ1-1, is NAGVMQNPRHLVRRRGQEARLRCSPMKGHSHVYWYRQLPEEGLKFMVYLQKENIIDESGMPKERFSAEFPKEGPSILRIQQVVRGDSAAYFCASSPPTGAEAFFGQGTRLTVV.

The rearrangement uses TRBV6-5 and TRBJ1-1; D might be TRBD1 (6 bases). Per the germline V gene, CDR1 is MNHEY and CDR2 is SVGAGI. V lost 5 bases to trimming and J lost 6 bases, with 19 bases between them. The CDR3 extends over 15 amino acids. This chain's CDR3 is CASSPPWGLYSEAFF. CDR3 nucleotide sequence: TGTGCCAGCAGTCCCCCCTGGGGGCTCTACTCTGAAGCTTTCTTT.

The J gene is TRBJ2-3, the V gene TRBV9; 10 nucleotides line up with TRBD1. The CDR3 is 15 amino acids. V shed 2 bases, J shed 6 bases, and the junction held 6 bases outside the gene matches. The germline CDR1 and CDR2 sequences are SGDLS and YYNGEE. This CDR3 is CASSVGTGAGDTQYF. In DNA form, the CDR3 reads TGTGCCAGCAGCGTCGGGACAGGGGCTGGGGATACGCAGTATTTT.

This chain joins TRBV5-5 and TRBJ2-1; the match to TRBD2 covers 13 bases. The trim removed 4 bases at V and 0 bases at J, leaving 7 bases unmatched. There are 18 residues in the CDR3. CDR1 is SGHKS, CDR2 YYEKEE, per germline (reference sequence). CDR3 bases: TGTGCCAGCAGCCAGACTAGCGGGGGGCCCAGCTCCTACAATGAGCAGTTCTTC. Translated, it gives CASSQTSGGPSSYNEQFF.

This clonotype was detected only a few times. CDR3 DNA: TGTGCCAGCAGTTCCGTCCGGCATCAGCCCCAGCATTTT. The encoded protein is CASSSVRHQPQHF. The chain links TRBV28 to TRBJ1-5; D is unclear. V lost 4 bases and J lost 5, with 9 bases in between. This CDR3 comprises 13 residues. CDR1 is MDHEN and CDR2 is SYDVKM in the germline V gene.

V and J are TRBV6-2 or TRBV6-3 and TRBJ2-7; 10 positions agree with TRBD1. The V gene end was trimmed by 10 bases and the J gene end by 1 base; junction bases not matched to a gene: 10. This CDR3 is 15 amino acids long. Germline values: CDR1 MNHEY, CDR2 SVGEGT. CDR3 loop: CATSRTGGRSYEQYF. The CDR3 DNA is TGTGCCACCTCCAGGACAGGGGGGAGGTCCTACGAGCAGTACTTC.

This chain links TRBV6-5 with TRBJ1-2, with a tentative D call TRBD1 (5 bases). CDR1 is MNHEY, CDR2 SVGAGI, per germline. This CDR3 is 16 amino acids long. The V end was cut by 6 bases, the J end by 2 bases, with 19 bases between. In DNA form, the CDR3 reads TGTGCCAGCAGGGCCCAACCAAGAGGGGCAAACTATGGCTACACCTTC. This codes for CASRAQPRGANYGYTF.

This clonotype was seen ten or more times. The chain recombines TRBV11-2 with TRBJ2-1; tentatively, D is TRBD2 (6 bases). This CDR3 spans 15 amino acids. CDR1 and CDR2 from the germline V gene are SGHAT and FQNNGV. V was clipped by 1 base and J by 4 bases, with 11 bases between them. The CDR3 DNA reads TGTGCCAGCAGCTTAGCCCTAGCGCGATACAATGAGCAGTTCTTC. Encoded protein: CASSLALARYNEQFF.

This clonotype was picked up a small number of times. This rearrangement joins TRBV19 to TRBJ1-1, with TRBD1 as a possible D gene (6 bases). Germline V lookup: CDR1 LNHDA, CDR2 SQIVND (reference sequence). This CDR3 has 15 residues. V lost 5 bases and J lost 0, with 13 bases in between. The CDR3 region is CASSPETGMNTEAFF. CDR3 DNA: TGTGCCAGTAGTCCCGAGACAGGCATGAACACTGAAGCTTTCTTT.

The rearrangement uses TRBV20-1 and TRBJ1-2, with D hard to call. The CDR3 has 15 residues. From germline, CDR1 is DFQATT and CDR2 SNEGSKA (reference sequence). V lost 5 bases, J lost 8 bases, and 24 bases lay in between. In DNA form, the CDR3 reads TGCAGTGCTCCACGGGTCGCCGCGTATCGTGGGGGCTACACCTTC. It codes for CSAPRVAAYRGGYTF.